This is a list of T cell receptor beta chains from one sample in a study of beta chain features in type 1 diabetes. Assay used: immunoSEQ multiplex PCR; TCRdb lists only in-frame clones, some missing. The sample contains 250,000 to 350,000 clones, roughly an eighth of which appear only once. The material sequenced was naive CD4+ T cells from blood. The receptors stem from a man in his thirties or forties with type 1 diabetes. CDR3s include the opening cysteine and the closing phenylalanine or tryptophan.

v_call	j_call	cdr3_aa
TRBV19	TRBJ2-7	CASSIIPGGEYEQYF
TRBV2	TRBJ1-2	CASKPGQGVQYGYTF
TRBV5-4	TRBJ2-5	CASSLEGAGETQYF
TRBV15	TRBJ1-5	CATAGGVDQPQHF
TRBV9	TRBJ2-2	CASSVGGQGAGELFF
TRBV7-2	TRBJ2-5	CASSSLGRDQKETQYF
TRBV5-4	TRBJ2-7	CASSLPSYEQYF
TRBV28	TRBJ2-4	CASSPPGFGDRGIQYF
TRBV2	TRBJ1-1	CASIRQGSRTEAFF
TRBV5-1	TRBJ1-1	CASSLTGAENTEAFF
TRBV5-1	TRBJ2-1	CASSYGLAGGPTYNEQFF
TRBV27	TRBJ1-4	CASSLRDNEKLFF
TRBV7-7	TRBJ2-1	CASSPTGFSYNEQFF
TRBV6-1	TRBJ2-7	CASSEPGGPLLEQYF
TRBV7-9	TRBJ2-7	CASSLTGNPYF
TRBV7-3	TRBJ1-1	CASSIGGDTEAFF
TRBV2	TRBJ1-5	CASSEITGGDQPQHF
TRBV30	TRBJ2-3	CAWSSSDTQYF
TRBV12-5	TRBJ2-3	CASGLYRGQVTDTQYF
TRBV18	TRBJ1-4	CASSGTPGKEKLFF
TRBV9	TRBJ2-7	CASSQQGLAEQYF
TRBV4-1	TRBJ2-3	CASSQVGTATDTQYF
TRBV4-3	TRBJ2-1	CASSQGNAAPYNEQFF
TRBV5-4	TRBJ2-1	CASSWARGEQFF
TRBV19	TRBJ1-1	CASSSGMRNTEAFF
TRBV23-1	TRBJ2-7	CASSQIGGSHEQYF
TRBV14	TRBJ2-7	CASSQGLAETYEQYF
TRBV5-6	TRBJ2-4	CASSLGRGVIQYF
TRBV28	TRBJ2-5	CAGGTGTKETQYF